What follows are 9 T cell receptor beta chains derived from one specimen sequenced in a study of PD-1 blockade in classical Hodgkin lymphoma. The repertoire was sequenced with immunoSEQ multiplex PCR; TCRdb's copy has only in-frame clones and lacks some. The sample has about 10,000 clones, roughly 79% seen once; the top ten hold about 5%. Patients all relapsed after autologous stem cell transplantation, and there was variation in brentuximab vedotin exposure. Source: peripheral blood mononuclear cells (PBMCs), taken before the second cycle of nivolumab. Receptors originate from a human donor with classical Hodgkin lymphoma.

The CDR3: CASSQDGTGEETQYF. CDR3 coding DNA: TGTGCCAGCAGCCAAGATGGAACGGGGGAAGAGACCCAGTACTTC. This chain uses TRBV4-2 with TRBJ2-5; a possible D gene is TRBD2 (6 bases). CDR3 length equals 15 residues. Germline values: CDR1 LGHNA, CDR2 YNFKEQ. The V end was cut by 0 bases, the J end by 3 bases, with 11 bases between.

This rearrangement joins TRBV5-5 to TRBJ2-3; no definite D call. V lost 1 base and J lost 4, with 13 bases in between. Germline lookup yields CDR1 SGHKS and CDR2 YYEKEE (reference sequence). The CDR3 runs to 15 residues. CDR3 DNA sequence: TGTGCCAGCAGCTTGTCGATCGGCTTGGCAGATACGCAGTATTTT. Amino acids: CASSLSIGLADTQYF. Together with reference TRBV5-5 and TRBJ2-3, the CDR3 gives the full variable domain: DAGVTQSPTHLIKTRGQQVTLRCSPISGHKSVSWYQQVLGQGPQFIFQYYEKEERGRGNFPDRFSARQFPNYSSELNVNALLLGDSALYLCASSLSIGLADTQYFGPGTRLTVL.

The chain recombines TRBV5-8 with TRBJ1-2; D is possibly TRBD1 (5 bases). CDR1 is SGHTS, CDR2 YDEGEE, per germline. The CDR3 contains 15 residues. V was clipped by 0 bases and J by 7 bases, with 16 bases between them. DNA of the CDR3: TGTGCCAGCAGCTTGGCCGAGGGGCGGGTCTCTGGCTACACCTTC. This encodes CASSLAEGRVSGYTF. Full variable domain (rest looked up from reference TRBV5-8 and TRBJ1-2): EAGVTQSPTHLIKTRGQQATLRCSPISGHTSVYWYQQALGLGLQFLLWYDEGEERNRGNFPPRFSGRQFPNYSSELNVNALELEDSALYLCASSLAEGRVSGYTFGSGTRLTVV.

This clone was recorded once. This CDR3 is CASRLDLLAGGPETQYF. The CDR3 DNA is TGTGCCAGCAGACTTGACCTACTAGCGGGAGGGCCCGAGACCCAGTACTTC. The V call is TRBV5-4, the J call TRBJ2-5, with TRBD2 matching 13 bases. The germline gives CDR1 SGHNT, CDR2 YYREEE (reference sequence). V shed 5 bases and J 5 bases; nucleotides not matched to a gene: 12. CDR3 size: 17 residues.

The chain carries TRBV15 and TRBJ1-2; possible D gene TRBD1, 5 bases. This CDR3 comprises 16 residues. Germline V gene data show CDR1 as LNHNV and CDR2 as YYDKDF (reference sequence). Deletions cut 5 bases from V and 6 bases from J, with 22 bases between. As DNA, the CDR3 is TGTGCCACCAGCCTCGGGGCGGGTTTTGTTATCGATGGCTACACCTTC. Its translation: CATSLGAGFVIDGYTF.

The CDR3 region has the DNA TGTGCCAGCAGCGAATACGGGGCCTTTGGAAACACCATATATTTT. It encodes CASSEYGAFGNTIYF. V usage is TRBV6-1 and J usage is TRBJ1-3; D is perhaps TRBD1 (5 bases). CDR3 length equals 15 residues. Trimming removed 6 bases from V and 3 bases from J, with 15 bases in between. From germline, CDR1 is MNHNS and CDR2 SASEGT.

The gene calls are TRBV12-5 and TRBJ1-1, with no clear D. This CDR3 comprises 14 residues. Germline CDR1 LGHNT, CDR2 FRNRAP. V was clipped by 6 bases and J by 10 bases, with 21 bases between them. CDR3 in amino acids: CASGLDTSLRRAFF. In DNA, the CDR3 is TGTGCTAGTGGCCTCGACACCTCCCTCCGCCGAGCTTTCTTT.

The rearrangement uses TRBV6-1 and TRBJ2-3, with D possibly matching TRBD2 (5 bases). Germline CDR1 reads MNHNS; CDR2 reads SASEGT. There are 15 residues in the CDR3. The V and J ends lost 4 bases and 1 base respectively, with 12 bases between them. The CDR3 DNA is TGTGCCAGCAGTGTCCTAGTGGGAGGCACAGATACGCAGTATTTT. This translates into CASSVLVGGTDTQYF.

The count of this clone is one. The chain has TRBV28 and TRBJ1-2, with D possibly being TRBD1 (5 bases). Looked up from germline, CDR1 is MDHEN and CDR2 is SYDVKM. The CDR3 has 12 amino acids. With 2 bases removed from V and 7 bases from J, the gap between germline ends came to 8 bases. The CDR3 bases are TGTGCCAGCAGTTTACAGGGTTTTGGCTACACCTTC. Amino acid sequence: CASSLQGFGYTF.